What follows are 15 T cell receptor beta chains derived from one specimen sequenced in a study of cytomegalovirus exposure and HLA in healthy donors. Researchers ran the PCR with 60 Vbeta and 13 Jbeta primers. Clones were read by immunoSEQ multiplex PCR, and TCRdb kept only the in-frame ones, dropping some. This table holds under 150,000 clones, around 72% found once. Sample: PBMCs. Source of these receptors: a middle-aged man in good health and CMV-seronegative.

CDR3 sequence (DNA): TGCGCCAGCAGTGACCCTCCTTCGGGCAGGGCCTATGGCTACACCTTC. Protein product: CASSDPPSGRAYGYTF. V gene TRBV10-2 combines with J gene TRBJ1-2; the D gene is possibly TRBD1 (5 bases). CDR1 is WSHSY and CDR2 is SAAADI in the germline V gene. V lost 3 bases and J 4 bases, leaving 18 bases between the germline ends. The CDR3 has 16 amino acids.

The chain couples TRBV5-1 to TRBJ2-7, with D maybe TRBD1 (6 bases). Germline loops: CDR1 SGHRS, CDR2 YFSETQ. The CDR3 extends over 16 amino acids. V gave up 3 bases and J gave up 7 bases, with 23 bases separating them. Here the CDR3 reads CASSSSSGTLGGEQYF. Here the CDR3 DNA reads TGCGCCAGCAGCTCCTCCTCCGGGACATTAGGTGGGGAGCAGTACTTC.

This chain joins TRBV5-1 and TRBJ2-3; D is perhaps TRBD1 (8 bases). CDR3 length equals 14 residues. Trimming took 2 bases from V and 8 from J, leaving 15 bases between them. Germline CDR1 and CDR2: SGHRS and YFSETQ. CDR3 DNA sequence: TGCGCCAGCAGCTTCGGACAGGGAGGGGGTACGCAGTATTTT. Encoded protein: CASSFGQGGGTQYF.

The chain couples TRBV2 to TRBJ1-1; D unclear. The V end was cut by 8 bases, the J end by 0 bases, with 16 bases between. Per the germline V gene, CDR1 is SNHLY and CDR2 is FYNNEI. The CDR3 length is 15 residues. The CDR3 DNA reads TGTGCCAGCCTCGACGGGGTAGCTGTGAACACTGAAGCTTTCTTT. Its translation is CASLDGVAVNTEAFF.

This clone has a handful of counts. The gene calls are TRBV9 and TRBJ2-1; 11 positions agree with TRBD2. V was clipped by 0 bases and J by 5 bases; unmatched bases: 4. The CDR3 consists of 16 residues. Per germline, CDR1 SGDLS and CDR2 YYNGEE. The CDR3 nucleotides are TGTGCCAGCAGCGTAGGGGGGACTAGCGGAAACAATGAGCAGTTCTTC. This translates into CASSVGGTSGNNEQFF.

The chain recombines TRBV9 with TRBJ2-5, with D perhaps TRBD1 (6 bases). CDR1 is SGDLS, CDR2 YYNGEE, per germline. The V gene lost 4 bases and the J gene lost 2 bases, with 21 bases spanning the gap. The CDR3 consists of 17 residues. The CDR3 DNA reads as TGTGCCAGCAGCCCCAGGATGGGTTTGGGGGCTCAAGAGACCCAGTACTTC. Its protein product is CASSPRMGLGAQETQYF.

This clone was seen more than once but under ten times. This chain uses TRBV5-6 with TRBJ2-7; weak D call: TRBD1 (6 bases). This CDR3 comprises 13 residues. Deletions cut 3 bases from V and 1 base from J, with 8 bases between. Germline V gene sequence: CDR1 SGHDT, CDR2 YYEEEE. CDR3 in amino acids: CASSYRVSYEQYF. CDR3 bases: TGTGCCAGCAGCTACAGGGTTTCCTACGAGCAGTACTTC. Looking up the rest from reference TRBV5-6 and TRBJ2-7 gives the full variable domain: DAGVTQSPTHLIKTRGQQVTLRCSPKSGHDTVSWYQQALGQGPQFIFQYYEEEERQRGNFPDRFSGHQFPNYSSELNVNALLLGDSALYLCASSYRVSYEQYFGPGTRLTVT.

J is TRBJ2-7 and V is TRBV7-9; TRBD2 is a possible D gene (5 bases). In germline, CDR1 is SEHNR, CDR2 FQNEAQ (reference sequence). The CDR3 has 16 amino acids. Trimming took off 3 bases at V and 0 bases at J, with 15 bases between the two ends. CDR3 protein: CASSLGPRRNSYEQYF. In nucleotides, the CDR3 is TGTGCCAGCAGCTTGGGCCCCAGGAGGAACTCCTACGAGCAGTACTTC.

This clone showed up just a few times. The chain has TRBV15 and TRBJ1-2; TRBD1 agrees at 11 bases. Germline V gives CDR1 LNHNV, CDR2 YYDKDF (reference sequence). The CDR3 totals 16 residues. V lost 5 bases, J lost 4 bases, and 9 bases stayed unmatched. The CDR3 bases are TGTGCCACCAGCGGAAGCCGGGACAGGGGGTCCTATGGCTACACCTTC. It yields the protein CATSGSRDRGSYGYTF. The variable domain in full, with the rest retrieved from reference TRBV15 and TRBJ1-2, is DAMVIQNPRYQVTQFGKPVTLSCSQTLNHNVMYWYQQKSSQAPKLLFHYYDKDFNNEADTPDNFQSRRPNTSFCFLDIRSPGLGDTAMYLCATSGSRDRGSYGYTFGSGTRLTVV.

This clone was picked up one time. The CDR3 protein is CASSLNWPLTGNYGYTF. CDR3 sequence (DNA): TGCGCCAGCAGCTTGAACTGGCCACTTACAGGGAACTATGGCTACACCTTC. The rearrangement uses TRBV5-1 and TRBJ1-2; D may be TRBD1 (6 bases). The V end lost 1 base, the J end lost 2 bases, and 18 bases lay between the germline ends. CDR3 length: 17 amino acids. Germline V lookup: CDR1 SGHRS, CDR2 YFSETQ.

The chain employs TRBV5-1 and TRBJ1-2, with a tentative D call TRBD1 (5 bases). V was pared by 2 bases and J by 3 bases, with 8 bases between. Germline loops: CDR1 SGHRS, CDR2 YFSETQ. The CDR3 is 13 amino acids. The CDR3, as DNA: TGCGCCAGCAGCTTTCAGGGCCACTATGGCTACACCTTC. Translated: CASSFQGHYGYTF.

The rearrangement joins TRBV7-9 to TRBJ1-2; D ambiguous. Trimming left V 1 base short and J 4 bases short, with 7 bases between. There are 13 residues in the CDR3. Germline assignment: CDR1 SEHNR and CDR2 FQNEAQ (reference sequence). The CDR3 here is CASSLEQLYGYTF. In DNA form, the CDR3 reads TGTGCCAGCAGCTTAGAACAGCTCTATGGCTACACCTTC.

The rearrangement links TRBV19 to TRBJ1-5, with D perhaps TRBD1 (5 bases). CDR3 size: 15 residues. Per germline, CDR1 LNHDA and CDR2 SQIVND (reference sequence). The CDR3 nucleotides read TGTGCTACAAAACCCCCCGGCGAGACAGTAGTACCCCAGCATTTT. Translating it yields CATKPPGETVVPQHF.

This sequence joins TRBV7-8 and TRBJ1-2; 8 positions agree with TRBD1. CDR1 SGHVS and CDR2 FQNEAQ come from the germline V gene. V lost 5 bases and J lost 5; bases outside the gene matches: 7. The CDR3 has 14 residues. CDR3 DNA: TGTGCCAGCAGCCTGGGGACAGGACTTTATGGCTACACCTTC. Residues: CASSLGTGLYGYTF.

The chain has TRBV2 and TRBJ1-2; 8 nucleotides agree with TRBD1. V shed 9 bases and J 4 bases; nucleotides not matched to a gene: 10. Germline V gene data show CDR1 as SNHLY and CDR2 as FYNNEI. This CDR3 comprises 14 residues. This chain's CDR3 is CASGSGRGLYGYTF. The CDR3 DNA reads TGTGCCAGTGGAAGTGGCAGGGGGCTCTATGGCTACACCTTC.